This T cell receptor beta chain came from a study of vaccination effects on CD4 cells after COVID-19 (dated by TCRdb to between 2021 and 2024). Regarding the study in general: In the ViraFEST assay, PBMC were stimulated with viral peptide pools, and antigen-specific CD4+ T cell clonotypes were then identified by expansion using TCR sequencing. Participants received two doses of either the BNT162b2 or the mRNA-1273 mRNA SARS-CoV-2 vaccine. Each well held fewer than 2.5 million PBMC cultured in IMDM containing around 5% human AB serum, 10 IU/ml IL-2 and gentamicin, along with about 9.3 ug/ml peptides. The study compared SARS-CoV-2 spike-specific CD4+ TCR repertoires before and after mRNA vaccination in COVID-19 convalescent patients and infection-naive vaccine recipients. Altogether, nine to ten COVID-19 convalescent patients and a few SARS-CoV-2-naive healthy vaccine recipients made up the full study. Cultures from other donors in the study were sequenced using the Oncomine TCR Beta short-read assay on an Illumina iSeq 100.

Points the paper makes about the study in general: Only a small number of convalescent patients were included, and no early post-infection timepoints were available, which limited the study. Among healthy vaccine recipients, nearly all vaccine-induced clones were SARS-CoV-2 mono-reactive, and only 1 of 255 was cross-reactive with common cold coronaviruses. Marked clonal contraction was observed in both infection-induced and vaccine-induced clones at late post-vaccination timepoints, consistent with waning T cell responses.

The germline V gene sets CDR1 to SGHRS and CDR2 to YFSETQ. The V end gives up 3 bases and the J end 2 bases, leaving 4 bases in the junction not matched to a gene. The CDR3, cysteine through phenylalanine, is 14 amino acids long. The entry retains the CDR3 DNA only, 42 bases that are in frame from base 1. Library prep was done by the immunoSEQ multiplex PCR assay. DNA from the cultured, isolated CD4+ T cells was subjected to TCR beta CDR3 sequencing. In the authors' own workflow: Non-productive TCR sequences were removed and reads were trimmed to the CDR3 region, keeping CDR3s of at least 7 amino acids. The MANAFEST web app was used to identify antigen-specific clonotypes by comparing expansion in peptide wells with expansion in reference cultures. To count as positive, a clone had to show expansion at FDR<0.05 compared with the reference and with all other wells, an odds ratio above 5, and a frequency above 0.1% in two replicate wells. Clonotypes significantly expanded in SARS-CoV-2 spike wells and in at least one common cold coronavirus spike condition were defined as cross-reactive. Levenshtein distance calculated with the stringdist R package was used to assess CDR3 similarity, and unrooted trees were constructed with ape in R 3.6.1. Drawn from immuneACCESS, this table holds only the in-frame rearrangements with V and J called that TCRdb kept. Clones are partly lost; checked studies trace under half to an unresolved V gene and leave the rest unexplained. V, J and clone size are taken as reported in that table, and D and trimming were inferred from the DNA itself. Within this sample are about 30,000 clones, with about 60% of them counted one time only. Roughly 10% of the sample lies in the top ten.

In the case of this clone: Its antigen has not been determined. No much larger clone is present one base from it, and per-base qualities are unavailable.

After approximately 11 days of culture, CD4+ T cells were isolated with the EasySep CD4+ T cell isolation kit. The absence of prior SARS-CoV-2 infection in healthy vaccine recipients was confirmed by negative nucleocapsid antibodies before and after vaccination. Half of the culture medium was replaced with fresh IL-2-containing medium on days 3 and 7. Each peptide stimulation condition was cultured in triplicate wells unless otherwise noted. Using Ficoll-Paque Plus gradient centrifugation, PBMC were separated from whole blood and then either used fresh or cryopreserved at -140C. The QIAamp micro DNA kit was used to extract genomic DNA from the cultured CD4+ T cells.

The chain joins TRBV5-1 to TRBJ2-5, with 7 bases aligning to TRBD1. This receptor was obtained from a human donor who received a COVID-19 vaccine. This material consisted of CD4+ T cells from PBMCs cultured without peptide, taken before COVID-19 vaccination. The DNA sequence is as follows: TGCGCCAGCAGCTGGGACAGCGCTCAAGAGACCCAGTACTTC. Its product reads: CASSWDSAQETQYF.